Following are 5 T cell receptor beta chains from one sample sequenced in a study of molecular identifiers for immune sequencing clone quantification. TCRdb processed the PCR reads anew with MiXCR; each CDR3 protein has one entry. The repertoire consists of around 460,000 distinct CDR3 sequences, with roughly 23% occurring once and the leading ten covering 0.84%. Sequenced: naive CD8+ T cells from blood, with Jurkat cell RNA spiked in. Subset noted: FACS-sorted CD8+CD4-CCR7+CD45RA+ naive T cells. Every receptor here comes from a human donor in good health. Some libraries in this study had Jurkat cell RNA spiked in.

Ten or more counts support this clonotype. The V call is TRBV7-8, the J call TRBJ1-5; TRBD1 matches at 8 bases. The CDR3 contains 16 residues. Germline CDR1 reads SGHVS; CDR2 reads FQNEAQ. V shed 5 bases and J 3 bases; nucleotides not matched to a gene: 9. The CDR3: CASSPRTGMINQPQHF. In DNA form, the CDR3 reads TGTGCCAGCAGCCCCAGGACAGGGATGATCAATCAGCCCCAGCATTTT.

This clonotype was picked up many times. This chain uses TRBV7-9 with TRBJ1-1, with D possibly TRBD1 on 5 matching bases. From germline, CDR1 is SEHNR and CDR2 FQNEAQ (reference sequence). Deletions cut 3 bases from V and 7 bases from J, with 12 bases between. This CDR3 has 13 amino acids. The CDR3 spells CASSFSEGIEAFF. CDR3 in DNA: TGTGCCAGCAGCTTTTCCGAGGGGATTGAAGCTTTCTTT.

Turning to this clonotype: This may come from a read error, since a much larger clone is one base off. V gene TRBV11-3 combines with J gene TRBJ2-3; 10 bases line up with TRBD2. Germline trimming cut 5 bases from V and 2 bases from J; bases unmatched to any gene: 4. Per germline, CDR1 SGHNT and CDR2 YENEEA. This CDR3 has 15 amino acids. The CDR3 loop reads CASSQGTSATDTQYF. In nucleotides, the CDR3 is TGTGCCAGCAGCCAAGGGACTAGCGCCACAGATACGCAGTATTTT.

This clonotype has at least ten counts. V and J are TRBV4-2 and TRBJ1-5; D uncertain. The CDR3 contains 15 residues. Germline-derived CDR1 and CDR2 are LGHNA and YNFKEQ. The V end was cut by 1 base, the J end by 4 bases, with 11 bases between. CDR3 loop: CASSQALLGNQPQHF. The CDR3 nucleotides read TGTGCCAGCAGCCAAGCCCTACTAGGAAATCAGCCCCAGCATTTT.

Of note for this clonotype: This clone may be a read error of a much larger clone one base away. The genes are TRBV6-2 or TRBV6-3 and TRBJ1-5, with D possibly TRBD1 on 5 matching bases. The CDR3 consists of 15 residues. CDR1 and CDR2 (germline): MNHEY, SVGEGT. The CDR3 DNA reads TGTGCCAACAGTTACTCGATGCAGGGTGGTCAGCCCCAGCATTTT. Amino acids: CANSYSMQGGQPQHF.